This T cell receptor (beta chain) derives from a study of human T cells and chemical hapten exposure. As for the study in general: Patients' scalps got diphenylcyclopropenone weekly throughout the roughly 25-week study.

This clonotype was seen a handful of times. The antigen is unknown. As the library was built, unique molecular identifiers were attached to individual cDNA molecules. TCRdb redid the calling of the RACE reads with MiXCR, one entry per CDR3 protein. The data show tens of thousands of distinct CDR3 sequences, 9.3% seen once. There are 14 residues in the CDR3. Germline values: CDR1 MGHDK, CDR2 SYGVNS. V lost 2 bases, J lost 6 bases, and 14 bases lay in between. Time point defined: patch test 1, 2 weeks after DPC sensitization. Documented treatment: therapeutic diphenylcyclopropenone sensitization with weekly scalp DPC. Unseparated into fractions, whole blood served as the source from which total RNA was extracted. Study findings and constraints: Expanded TCRs created a significantly greater count of big CDR3 similarity clusters than controls did.

The sequences come from whole blood, collected in connection with sensitization to the hapten diphenylcyclopropenone (DPC). The clonotype was recovered from a woman in her thirties or forties with alopecia areata. Some clones in this sample may be carry-over from other donors' samples. The chain has TRBV25-1 and TRBJ2-7; D might be TRBD1 (6 bases). The CDR3 nucleotides are TGTGCCAGCAGTGAAAGGGGACACTCTTCCGAGCAGTACTTC. Translation gives CASSERGHSSEQYF.